The 29 T cell receptor beta chains reported below all come from one sample, sequenced in a study of T cell changes during pregnancy in multiple sclerosis. TCRdb keeps only in-frame clones here, not all; method: immunoSEQ multiplex PCR. This table holds tens of thousands of clones, less than 90% found once. This specimen was CD8+ T cells from peripheral blood mononuclear cells, taken after pregnancy. The receptors stem from a female donor with multiple sclerosis, enrolled in a pregnancy study.

V usage is TRBV5-4 and J usage is TRBJ2-5, with 9 bases that match TRBD1. The J call may not be correct, given that the DNA end is closer to TRBJ2-7. This CDR3 has 16 residues. CDR1 is SGHNT, CDR2 YYREEE, per germline (reference sequence). The CDR3 region is CASSFGTGSRHYEQYF. CDR3 bases: TGTGCCAGCAGCTTCGGGACAGGGTCGCGGCACTACGAGCAGTACTTC.

This clone was observed a single time. V and J are TRBV5-4 and TRBJ2-2; the D gene is possibly TRBD2 (6 bases). Germline V gives CDR1 SGHNT, CDR2 YYREEE (reference sequence). Trimming cost V 3 bases and J 6 bases, with 9 bases left between them. The CDR3 is 13 amino acids. CDR3 coding DNA: TGTGCCAGCAGCTACTGGGGGGCCGGGGAGCTGTTTTTT. Residues: CASSYWGAGELFF.

DNA of the CDR3: TGTGCCAGCAGTAGGGGCGGGAGCTCCTACAATGAGCAGTTCTTC. Protein sequence: CASSRGGSSYNEQFF. The genes are TRBV6-6 and TRBJ2-1; 7 nucleotides align to TRBD2. This CDR3 is built from 15 residues. Germline V gives CDR1 MNHNY, CDR2 SVGAGI (reference sequence). Trimming removed 5 bases from V and 0 bases from J; junction bases left unmatched: 4.

The V gene is TRBV19, the J gene TRBJ2-6; D unclear. The CDR3 has 17 residues. Trimming left V 5 bases short and J 3 bases short, with 17 bases between. The germline V gene encodes CDR1 LNHDA and CDR2 SQIVND (reference sequence). The CDR3 loop is CASSAHVLTSGANVLTF. In nucleotides, the CDR3 is TGTGCCAGTAGTGCCCATGTTTTAACGAGTGGGGCCAACGTCCTGACTTTC.

This chain connects TRBV7-9 to TRBJ1-1; D unclear. Trimming pared 3 bases from V and 1 base from J, leaving 9 bases between. The CDR3 is made up of 14 amino acids. Germline CDR1 and CDR2: SEHNR and FQNEAQ (reference sequence). The CDR3 DNA sequence: TGTGCCAGCAGCTTCGGCACGGGGAACACTGAAGCTTTCTTT. This codes for CASSFGTGNTEAFF.

By its share, this clone is medium-sized. The genes are TRBV7-2 and TRBJ2-7; D is unclear. Trimming left V 2 bases short and J 0 bases short, with 8 bases between. The CDR3 sequence is 14 residues long. Germline V gene lookup returns CDR1 SGHTA and CDR2 FQGNSA. The CDR3 protein is CASSLIRSSYEQYF. Written as DNA, the CDR3 is TGTGCCAGCAGCTTAATCCGGAGCTCCTACGAGCAGTACTTC.

This clone was observed a few times. The V call is TRBV7-8, the J call TRBJ2-7; 14 bases align to TRBD2. The germline V gene encodes CDR1 SGHVS and CDR2 FQNEAQ. The trim removed 5 bases at V and 3 bases at J, leaving 6 bases unmatched. The length of the CDR3 is 16 residues. This chain's CDR3 is CASSPTGTSGSYEQYF. The CDR3 DNA sequence: TGTGCCAGCAGCCCGACGGGGACTAGCGGGAGCTACGAGCAGTACTTC.

The chain joins TRBV7-3 to TRBJ2-1; 11 bases map to TRBD2. There are 15 residues in the CDR3. With V trimmed by 6 bases and J by 3 bases, 4 bases remained unmatched. CDR1 and CDR2 (germline): SGHTA, FQGTGA. The CDR3 is CASRAGTSGYNEQFF. As DNA, the CDR3 is TGTGCCAGCAGAGCCGGGACTAGCGGCTACAATGAGCAGTTCTTC. Complete variable domain (other parts from reference TRBV7-3 and TRBJ2-1): GAGVSQTPSNKVTEKGKYVELRCDPISGHTALYWYRQSLGQGPEFLIYFQGTGAADDSGLPNDRFFAVRPEGSVSTLKIQRTERGDSAVYLCASRAGTSGYNEQFFGPGTRLTVL.

The chain links TRBV9 to TRBJ2-4, with 9 bases fitting TRBD1. Trimming at V came to 4 bases and at J to 8 bases, leaving 4 bases not matched to a gene. The germline V gene encodes CDR1 SGDLS and CDR2 YYNGEE. CDR3 size: 13 residues. CDR3 coding DNA: TGTGCCAGCAGCTCGGGACAGGGTCACATTCAGTACTTC. This encodes CASSSGQGHIQYF.

The chain joins TRBV28 to TRBJ1-2; TRBD1 matches 10 bases. The germline CDR1 and CDR2 sequences are MDHEN and SYDVKM. The junction had 12 bases not matched to a gene; V was cut back by 6 bases and J by 8 bases. The CDR3 totals 15 residues. CDR3: CASSSSGTGEHGYTF. The CDR3 bases are TGTGCCAGCAGCTCCTCCGGGACAGGGGAGCACGGCTACACCTTC.

The chain recombines TRBV10-1 with TRBJ2-7; D not resolved. CDR1 is WNHNN and CDR2 is SYGVQD in the germline V gene (reference sequence). With 7 bases removed from V and 0 bases from J, the gap between germline ends came to 10 bases. The CDR3 is made up of 13 amino acids. The CDR3 sequence is CASIPPFSYEQYF. Here the CDR3 DNA reads TGCGCCAGCATCCCTCCCTTCTCCTACGAGCAGTACTTC.

V gene TRBV18 combines with J gene TRBJ2-1; D is unclear. V lost 2 bases, J lost 0 bases, and 17 bases lay in between. Per the germline V gene, CDR1 is KGHSH and CDR2 is LQKENI. CDR3 size: 18 residues. In DNA form, the CDR3 reads TGTGCCAGCTCACCAGGGCAGAGTCTATCGAGCTCCTACAATGAGCAGTTCTTC. Its protein product is CASSPGQSLSSSYNEQFF.

This rearrangement joins TRBV7-2 to TRBJ2-1; TRBD2 might be the D (6 bases). Germline assignment: CDR1 SGHTA and CDR2 FQGNSA. CDR3 length equals 15 residues. V was cut by 1 base and J by 0 bases, with 7 bases left in between. The CDR3 protein is CASSLDGSSYNEQFF. CDR3 DNA: TGTGCCAGCAGCTTAGACGGGAGCTCCTACAATGAGCAGTTCTTC.

The V gene is TRBV11-2, the J gene TRBJ2-3; TRBD2 agrees at 7 bases. Germline trimming cut 3 bases from V and 2 bases from J; bases unmatched to any gene: 5. The germline V gene has CDR1 SGHAT and CDR2 FQNNGV. CDR3 length: 15 amino acids. CDR3 coding DNA: TGTGCCAGCAGCTTCGGGGGGACCTCCACAGATACGCAGTATTTT. This gives the protein CASSFGGTSTDTQYF. Complete variable domain (other parts from reference TRBV11-2 and TRBJ2-3): EAGVAQSPRYKIIEKRQSVAFWCNPISGHATLYWYQQILGQGPKLLIQFQNNGVVDDSQLPKDRFSAERLKGVDSTLKIQPAKLEDSAVYLCASSFGGTSTDTQYFGPGTRLTVL.

The rearrangement links TRBV7-9 to TRBJ1-1, with a tentative D call TRBD1 (5 bases). Germline loops: CDR1 SEHNR, CDR2 FQNEAQ (reference sequence). This CDR3 region has 13 residues. V was pared by 4 bases and J by 3 bases, with 9 bases between. The CDR3 loop reads CASSWGEDTEAFF. The CDR3 DNA is TGTGCCAGCAGCTGGGGGGAGGACACTGAAGCTTTCTTT.

The rearrangement uses TRBV5-4 and TRBJ2-7; 10 bases are a match to TRBD2. Trimming took 2 bases from V and 6 from J; bases not matched to a gene: 8. CDR1 is SGHNT, CDR2 YYREEE, per germline (reference sequence). This CDR3 spans 15 amino acids. Here the CDR3 reads CASSFRAGGRVEQYF. In DNA form, the CDR3 reads TGTGCCAGCAGCTTCAGAGCGGGAGGGCGAGTCGAGCAGTACTTC.

This rearrangement joins TRBV7-9 to TRBJ1-1; D is undetermined. Germline V gene lookup returns CDR1 SEHNR and CDR2 FQNEAQ (reference sequence). V was trimmed by 5 bases and J by 4 bases, leaving 17 bases between them. This CDR3 spans 15 amino acids. CDR3 coding DNA: TGTGCCAGCAGCCGCATTCGGGGAGTTGGCACTGAAGCTTTCTTT. This gives the protein CASSRIRGVGTEAFF.

This chain connects TRBV2 to TRBJ2-1; 16 nucleotides line up with TRBD2. Germline lookup yields CDR1 SNHLY and CDR2 FYNNEI. This CDR3 comprises 17 residues. V was pared by 4 bases and J by 2 bases, with 2 bases of the junction left unmatched. CDR3 DNA sequence: TGTGCCAGCAGTGCCGGGACTAGCGGGAGGGCCTACAATGAGCAGTTCTTC. As protein: CASSAGTSGRAYNEQFF.

The rearrangement uses TRBV10-2 and TRBJ2-7, with a possible D match to TRBD1 (5 bases). Deletions cut 1 base from V and 3 bases from J, with 13 bases between. Germline CDR1 reads WSHSY; CDR2 reads SAAADI. The CDR3 is 15 amino acids. This CDR3 reads CASSELMGQGYEQYF. The CDR3, as DNA: TGCGCCAGCAGTGAGTTAATGGGGCAGGGCTACGAGCAGTACTTC.

The chain is built from TRBV7-6 and TRBJ2-6, with D possibly being TRBD1 (7 bases). The CDR3 has 17 amino acids. Germline CDR1 SGHVS, CDR2 FNYEAQ. V lost 5 bases to trimming and J lost 2 bases, with 16 bases between them. CDR3 sequence reads: CASSEGAGGPGANVLTF. The CDR3 DNA sequence: TGTGCCAGCAGCGAAGGGGCAGGGGGGCCTGGGGCCAACGTCCTGACTTTC.

This clone was found a few times. This chain uses TRBV2 with TRBJ1-5; D remains unclear. Germline V gene data show CDR1 as SNHLY and CDR2 as FYNNEI. Trimming cost V 8 bases and J 3 bases, with 17 bases left between them. The CDR3 spans 15 residues. For the CDR3, the DNA is TGTGCCAGCGGATCAGACACCTTTTACAATCAGCCCCAGCATTTT. Translating it yields CASGSDTFYNQPQHF. Full variable domain (rest looked up from reference TRBV2 and TRBJ1-5): EPEVTQTPSHQVTQMGQEVILRCVPISNHLYFYWYRQILGQKVEFLVSFYNNEISEKSEIFDDQFSVERPDGSNFTLKIRSTKLEDSAMYFCASGSDTFYNQPQHFGDGTRLSIL.

CDR3 residues: CASSISGLNTGELFF. CDR3 in DNA: TGTGCCAGTAGTATAAGCGGGTTGAACACCGGGGAGCTGTTTTTT. V gene TRBV19 combines with J gene TRBJ2-2; D might be TRBD2 (6 bases). The V gene's germline CDR1 is LNHDA and CDR2 SQIVND (reference sequence). V gave up 2 bases and J gave up 1 base, with 8 bases separating them. The CDR3 totals 15 residues.

This clone was observed a few times. J is TRBJ1-1 and V is TRBV13, with 8 bases that match TRBD1. The CDR3 contains 15 residues. Germline V gives CDR1 PRHDT, CDR2 FYEKMQ (reference sequence). Germline trimming cut 5 bases from V and 4 bases from J; bases unmatched to any gene: 9. The CDR3 loop reads CASSKTGAGSTEAFF. Here the CDR3 DNA reads TGTGCCAGCAGCAAGACAGGGGCTGGGAGCACTGAAGCTTTCTTT.

The CDR3 sequence is CASSLWTGRFTEAFF. CDR3 DNA sequence: TGCGCCAGCAGCTTGTGGACAGGGAGGTTCACTGAAGCTTTCTTT. The J gene is TRBJ1-1, the V gene TRBV5-1, with 8 bases that match TRBD1. V was clipped by 1 base and J by 4 bases; unmatched bases: 6. The CDR3 runs to 15 residues. Germline CDR1 and CDR2: SGHRS and YFSETQ. The full variable domain, its missing parts supplied by reference TRBV5-1 and TRBJ1-1, is KAGVTQTPRYLIKTRGQQVTLSCSPISGHRSVSWYQQTPGQGLQFLFEYFSETQRNKGNFPGRFSGRQFSNSRSEMNVSTLELGDSALYLCASSLWTGRFTEAFFGQGTRLTVV.

The chain combines TRBV6-5 with TRBJ2-7; TRBD2 is a possible D gene (6 bases). Trimming pared 0 bases from V and 2 bases from J, leaving 14 bases between. Germline CDR1 MNHEY, CDR2 SVGAGI. The CDR3 spans 16 residues. The CDR3 loop reads CASSYSAGLQPYEQYF. The CDR3 nucleotides are TGTGCCAGCAGTTACTCCGCGGGACTGCAACCCTACGAGCAGTACTTC.

The genes are TRBV4-1 and TRBJ2-7; TRBD1 matches 8 bases. V gave up 1 base and J gave up 5 bases; unmatched junction bases: 10. The CDR3 is 16 residues long. Germline lookup yields CDR1 MGHRA and CDR2 YSYEKL. In DNA form, the CDR3 reads TGCGCCAGCAGCCAAGTTCCCCCCAGGGGGCTGAACGAGCAGTACTTC. This gives the protein CASSQVPPRGLNEQYF.

The chain joins TRBV4-3 to TRBJ2-7; 10 bases match TRBD1. The V gene end was trimmed by 4 bases and the J gene end by 3 bases; junction bases not matched to a gene: 9. CDR1 and CDR2 from the germline V gene are LGHNA and YSLEER. There are 16 residues in the CDR3. In nucleotides, the CDR3 is TGCGCCAGCAGCCTTACCGCGGGACAGGGGTACTACGAGCAGTACTTC. Translation: CASSLTAGQGYYEQYF.

The chain joins TRBV29-1 to TRBJ2-7, with 7 bases aligning to TRBD2. The V gene's germline CDR1 is SQVTM and CDR2 ANQGSEA. J was trimmed by 2 bases and V by 6 bases; bases with no gene match: 7. CDR3 length equals 13 residues. The CDR3 spells CSVTTSETYEQYF. CDR3 nucleotide sequence: TGCAGCGTAACAACTAGCGAAACCTACGAGCAGTACTTC.

The V and J genes are TRBV6-5 and TRBJ1-5, with TRBD1 as a possible D gene (5 bases). With 6 bases removed from V and 3 bases from J, the gap between germline ends came to 12 bases. Germline V gene data show CDR1 as MNHEY and CDR2 as SVGAGI. The CDR3 extends over 14 amino acids. The CDR3 sequence: CASSLRQFNQPQHF. The CDR3 DNA follows: TGTGCCAGCAGCCTTAGACAGTTCAATCAGCCCCAGCATTTT.